This T cell receptor beta chain was observed in a study of human T cells and chemical hapten exposure. Time point indicated: patch test 2, 6 weeks after DPC sensitization. The treatment is: therapeutic diphenylcyclopropenone sensitization with weekly scalp DPC. Alopecia patients deemed DPC-suitable, aged 18 to 70, excluding pregnancy. Unfractionated whole blood was the source from which total RNA was extracted. TCRdb redid the calling of the RACE reads with MiXCR, one entry per CDR3 protein. In the table there are about 89,000 distinct CDR3 sequences, approximately 10% of which are singletons. The study, taken as a whole, reports: While controls formed fewer of them, expanded TCRs formed significantly more large CDR3 similarity clusters. The donor cohort had alopecia, so its immune response may not match that of healthy people.

Trimming stripped 4 bases from V and 0 bases from J, with 10 bases between. Germline V CDR1 and CDR2: SNHLY, FYNNEI. CDR3 size: 14 residues. About this clonotype: Its cognate antigen is unknown.

The chain uses TRBV2 and TRBJ2-7; D remains ambiguous. This TCR derives from a man aged 35 to 55 with alopecia areata. Some clones in this sample may be carry-over from other donors' samples. The sequences come from whole blood, collected in connection with sensitization to the hapten diphenylcyclopropenone (DPC). In DNA, the CDR3 is TGTGCCAGCAGTGTCCGCCGGAGCTCCTACGAGCAGTACTTC. Protein sequence: CASSVRRSSYEQYF.